The 32 T cell receptor beta chains below all came from one sample that was sequenced in a study of post-analysis software for immune sequencing data (dated by TCRdb to about 2015). Overall results and qualifications from the work: Significantly higher frequencies in patients than in controls were found for roughly 5 TRBV segments, including TRBV5-6, TRBV5-1 and TRBV20-1.

Receptor libraries were prepared by PCR. The sample was run on an Illumina HiSeq 2500. To reduce PCR and sequencing biases, unique molecular identifiers were built into the TCR beta cDNA libraries. The public reads were reprocessed in TCRdb via fastp at Q25 and MiXCR, keeping in-frame beta chains. When rows share a CDR3 protein, they turn into one entry using the most common DNA and genes. The sample profile shows hundreds of thousands of distinct CDR3 sequences; about 32% of them were found once. Of the sample, roughly 0.53% falls within the top ten clones. Antigens for these TCRs are unknown. Sequenced: blood. Receptors originate from a girl aged 10-17 years with multiple sclerosis.

This chain links TRBV10-3 with TRBJ1-1; D might be TRBD1 (5 bases). Per germline, CDR1 ENHRY and CDR2 SYGVKD. The CDR3 is 15 amino acids. Between the trimmed V and J ends, which lost 6 bases and 1 base, there was a span of 15 bases. The CDR3 DNA sequence: TGTGCCATCAGGGATACCGGGGCCCGGAACACTGAAGCTTTCTTT. This gives the protein CAIRDTGARNTEAFF.

The chain is built from TRBV6-5 and TRBJ1-2; 7 bases match TRBD1. CDR3 length equals 15 residues. V lost 2 bases to trimming and J lost 2 bases; unmatched junction nucleotides: 5. From germline, CDR1 is MNHEY and CDR2 SVGAGI. CDR3 amino acids: CASSYDRGRNYGYTF. The CDR3 DNA reads as TGTGCCAGCAGTTACGATAGGGGGCGGAACTATGGCTACACCTTC.

This chain joins TRBV27 and TRBJ2-3, with D unresolved. CDR3 length equals 15 residues. Trimming removed 4 bases from V and 0 bases from J, with 11 bases in between. Germline V lookup: CDR1 MNHEY, CDR2 SMNVEV (reference sequence). Here the CDR3 reads CASSSPTDSTDTQYF. DNA of the CDR3: TGTGCCAGCAGTTCCCCCACAGATAGCACAGATACGCAGTATTTT.

The gene calls are TRBV5-1 and TRBJ2-3; D is perhaps TRBD1 (5 bases). This CDR3 is 16 amino acids long. Germline V gene data show CDR1 as SGHRS and CDR2 as YFSETQ. The V end was cut by 4 bases, the J end by 2 bases, with 17 bases between. CDR3 amino acids: CASSVSTGVFTDTQYF. The CDR3 region has the DNA TGCGCCAGCAGCGTCTCAACAGGAGTTTTCACAGATACGCAGTATTTT.

V usage is TRBV28 and J usage is TRBJ2-3, with D possibly matching TRBD1 (6 bases). Germline V gene lookup returns CDR1 MDHEN and CDR2 SYDVKM. This CDR3 spans 15 amino acids. V lost 7 bases and J 7 bases, leaving 21 bases between the germline ends. CDR3 nucleotides: TGTGCCAGCACCAGGGGCTACCTACCCGTGAATACGCAGTATTTT. It codes for CASTRGYLPVNTQYF.

This clonotype appeared a few times. J is TRBJ1-2 and V is TRBV20-1; TRBD1 matches at 9 bases. The junction had 14 bases not matched to a gene; V was cut back by 6 bases and J by 6 bases. The CDR3 is 15 residues long. CDR1 and CDR2 (germline): DFQATT, SNEGSKA (reference sequence). The DNA for the CDR3 is TGCAGTGCCCCGGACAGGGGACAAGGTTCGGATGGCTACACCTTC. This codes for CSAPDRGQGSDGYTF.

V is TRBV4-3 and J is TRBJ1-1; TRBD1 agrees at 7 bases. CDR1 LGHNA and CDR2 YSLEER come from the germline V gene. The CDR3 consists of 16 residues. With V trimmed by 0 bases and J by 2 bases, 6 bases remained unmatched. The CDR3 nucleotides are TGCGCCAGCAGCCAAGAAGACAGGGTGGTTAACACTGAAGCTTTCTTT. This sequence encodes CASSQEDRVVNTEAFF.

As for this clonotype: At one end, the junction sequence differs from germline, possibly due to a read error. V is TRBV4-3 and J is TRBJ2-7; 7 bases agree with TRBD1. This CDR3 has 16 amino acids. Germline V gives CDR1 LGHNA, CDR2 YSLEER. The CDR3 bases are TGCGCCAGCAGCCAAGATATAGGGACAGCCAACTACGAGCGGTACTTC. Its protein product is CASSQDIGTANYERYF.

Note on this clonotype: Its ends do not fully match the called genes, so a read error is possible. V gene TRBV29-1 combines with J gene TRBJ2-3; 7 bases are a match to TRBD1. The CDR3 consists of 16 residues. The germline V gene has CDR1 SQVTM and CDR2 ANQGSEA. In nucleotides, the CDR3 is TGCAGCGTCCAGGGACAGCTTCGAGGGAGCACAGATACGCGGTATTTT. It encodes CSVQGQLRGSTDTRYF.

This clonotype was picked up one time. V and J are TRBV4-3 and TRBJ2-1, with D perhaps TRBD2 (5 bases). Germline-derived CDR1 and CDR2 are LGHNA and YSLEER. The V gene lost 0 bases and the J gene lost 5 bases, with 20 bases spanning the gap. The CDR3 is 18 amino acids. The CDR3 DNA follows: TGCGCCAGCAGCCAAGAATTTCGGGCGAGCGGCGTGCACAATGAGCAGTTCTTC. This gives the protein CASSQEFRASGVHNEQFF.

The table lists this clonotype with many counts. The chain has TRBV6-6 and TRBJ2-1, with D unclear. Germline CDR1 reads MNHNY; CDR2 reads SVGAGI (reference sequence). Trimming cost V 3 bases and J 1 base, with 7 bases left between them. The CDR3 has 14 amino acids. The chain's CDR3 is CASSYLSSYNEQFF. The CDR3 nucleotides are TGTGCCAGCAGTTATCTTTCATCCTACAATGAGCAGTTCTTC.

The chain employs TRBV12-3 or TRBV12-4 and TRBJ2-1, with a weak D call TRBD1 (5 bases). This CDR3 contains 15 residues. The V end lost 5 bases, the J end lost 7 bases, and 18 bases lay between the germline ends. CDR3 sequence reads: CASSRAYRRDNEQFF. In DNA, the CDR3 is TGTGCCAGCAGTCGCGCTTATCGCAGGGATAATGAGCAGTTCTTC.

This clonotype has more than one count but fewer than ten. The gene calls are TRBV6-5 and TRBJ1-5; the D gene is possibly TRBD1 (6 bases). The ends were cut back, 4 bases at V and 6 bases at J, with 16 bases in the middle. CDR1 is MNHEY and CDR2 is SVGAGI in the germline V gene. This CDR3 spans 15 amino acids. The CDR3 spells CASSSRGSGRQPQHF. CDR3 nucleotides: TGTGCCAGCAGTTCCAGGGGAAGTGGACGTCAGCCCCAGCATTTT.

The chain has TRBV9 and TRBJ1-3, with D hard to call. The CDR3 is 12 residues long. From germline, CDR1 is SGDLS and CDR2 YYNGEE. Trimming removed 0 bases from V and 3 bases from J, with 1 base in between. CDR3 loop: CASSVDGNTIYF. The CDR3 coding sequence is TGTGCCAGCAGCGTAGATGGAAACACCATATATTTT.

This clonotype was counted a few times. The chain uses TRBV6-6 and TRBJ2-4; 7 positions agree with TRBD1. This CDR3 contains 15 residues. Per germline, CDR1 MNHNY and CDR2 SVGAGI (reference sequence). Trimming cost V 5 bases and J 0 bases; bases outside gene matches: 4. CDR3 bases: TGTGCCAGCAGTCGGGACAGACAAGCCAAAAACATTCAGTACTTC. It specifies CASSRDRQAKNIQYF.

On this clonotype itself: This likely comes from a read error, as the CDR3 has no conserved phenylalanine or tryptophan at its end. J is TRBJ2-3 and V is TRBV29-1, with D perhaps matching TRBD1 (5 bases). CDR3 length: 18 residues. V lost 0 bases to trimming and J lost 4 bases, with 23 bases between them. Germline CDR1 and CDR2: SQVTM and ANQGSEA. The CDR3 reads CSVEDLGSPRVVSDTQYL. The CDR3 nucleotides read TGCAGCGTTGAAGATCTGGGTTCGCCCAGGGTGGTATCAGATACGCAGTATTTG.

In the case of this clonotype: A read error may explain this, as a much larger clone is one base away. The chain employs TRBV7-2 and TRBJ2-5; D is tentatively TRBD1 or TRBD2 (6 bases each). The CDR3 sequence is 15 residues long. Germline V gene sequence: CDR1 SGHTA, CDR2 FQGNSA. Trimming pared 5 bases from V and 1 base from J, leaving 14 bases between. CDR3 loop: CASSPVGGGQETQYF. The CDR3 DNA follows: TGTGCCAGCAGCCCCGTCGGGGGCGGCCAAGAGACCCAGTACTTC.

A remark on this clonotype: Possible read error: a much larger clone is one base away. The chain uses TRBV12-3 or TRBV12-4 and TRBJ1-5; possible D gene TRBD1, 6 bases. The ends were cut back, 5 bases at V and 7 bases at J, with 18 bases in the middle. This CDR3 has 15 amino acids. The CDR3 reads CASSHSAGAGQPQHF. In DNA, the CDR3 is TGTGCCAGCAGTCATAGCGCGGGGGCAGGCCAGCCCCAGCATTTT.

This chain joins TRBV7-2 and TRBJ1-1; D remains ambiguous. V lost 3 bases, J lost 8 bases, and 22 bases lay in between. The germline gives CDR1 SGHTA, CDR2 FQGNSA. The CDR3 extends over 16 amino acids. The CDR3 is CASSFTSRQLPREAFF. The CDR3 nucleotides read TGTGCCAGCAGCTTTACCTCGAGGCAATTACCGAGAGAAGCTTTCTTT.

The rearrangement uses TRBV27 and TRBJ2-5, with D perhaps matching TRBD1 or TRBD2 (5 bases each). The ends were cut back, 6 bases at V and 8 bases at J, with 19 bases in the middle. This CDR3 spans 14 amino acids. Germline CDR1 reads MNHEY; CDR2 reads SMNVEV (reference sequence). Here the CDR3 reads CASRHRVGVATQYF. The CDR3 DNA reads TGTGCCAGCAGACATCGGGTGGGGGTTGCAACCCAGTACTTC.

The rearrangement uses TRBV6-5 and TRBJ2-3, with TRBD2 as a possible D gene (6 bases). Trimming took off 2 bases at V and 0 bases at J, with 9 bases between the two ends. Germline assignment: CDR1 MNHEY and CDR2 SVGAGI. This CDR3 spans 15 amino acids. CDR3 coding DNA: TGTGCCAGCAGTTACGTCGCGGGGAGCACAGATACGCAGTATTTT. It specifies CASSYVAGSTDTQYF.

The rearrangement joins TRBV7-9 to TRBJ2-1; TRBD2 aligns across 10 bases. The germline gives CDR1 SEHNR, CDR2 FQNEAQ (reference sequence). The ends lost 5 bases at V and 5 bases at J; junction bases unmatched: 9. This CDR3 has 16 amino acids. CDR3: CASSNSGGTGDNEQFF. The CDR3 region has the DNA TGTGCCAGCAGCAATAGCGGGGGGACAGGAGACAATGAGCAGTTCTTC.

This clonotype was observed a handful of times. The chain links TRBV28 to TRBJ2-1, with D tentatively TRBD2 (7 bases). The V end lost 6 bases, the J end lost 10 bases, and 16 bases lay between the germline ends. The germline CDR1 and CDR2 sequences are MDHEN and SYDVKM. This CDR3 is built from 13 residues. The CDR3 here is CASSPTAGAEQFF. For the CDR3, the DNA is TGTGCCAGCAGCCCAACCGCGGGGGCCGAGCAGTTCTTC.

This clonotype was seen a handful of times. This chain links TRBV7-9 with TRBJ2-7; 8 bases agree with TRBD1. This CDR3 spans 15 amino acids. The ends lost 3 bases at V and 0 bases at J; junction bases unmatched: 4. Germline V gene lookup returns CDR1 SEHNR and CDR2 FQNEAQ (reference sequence). In nucleotides, the CDR3 is TGTGCCAGCAGCTTTCCCAGGGGGCCCTCCTACGAGCAGTACTTC. Amino acids: CASSFPRGPSYEQYF.

The chain combines TRBV24-1 with TRBJ1-1; no clear D. Trimming stripped 0 bases from V and 9 bases from J, with 4 bases between. The CDR3 covers 11 residues. Germline loops: CDR1 KGHDR, CDR2 SFDVKD. The CDR3, as DNA: TGTGCCACCAGTGATTTGAAAAAAGCTTTCTTT. Protein: CATSDLKKAFF.

In its sample, this clonotype was seen a few times. Here the CDR3 DNA reads TGTGCCAGCAGTTCCGCAACTAGCACAGATACGCAGTATTTT. Translated, it gives CASSSATSTDTQYF. The chain carries TRBV28 and TRBJ2-3, with D hard to call. The germline gives CDR1 MDHEN, CDR2 SYDVKM. V lost 4 bases and J 0 bases, leaving 8 bases between the germline ends. The CDR3 is 14 residues long.

This clonotype was counted between two and nine times. The chain carries TRBV20-1 and TRBJ2-7; D is undetermined. CDR3 size: 13 residues. The germline V gene encodes CDR1 DFQATT and CDR2 SNEGSKA (reference sequence). The V end lost 0 bases, the J end lost 9 bases, and 15 bases lay between the germline ends. The CDR3 here is CSARDLHEDGQYF. In DNA, the CDR3 is TGCAGTGCTAGAGACCTCCATGAAGATGGGCAGTACTTC.

This clonotype was counted many times. The junction departs from the called germline gene at one end, perhaps through a read error. The genes are TRBV5-1 and TRBJ1-5; D not certain. This CDR3 region has 13 residues. CDR1 is SGHRS, CDR2 YFSETQ, per germline. The CDR3 region is CASSLDSNQPQHF. Written as DNA, the CDR3 is TGTGCCAGCAGCTTAGATAGCAATCAGCCCCAGCATTTT.

CDR3 sequence reads: CSADRGSNQPQHF. DNA for the CDR3: TGCAGTGCGGACAGGGGGAGCAATCAGCCCCAGCATTTT. The chain is built from TRBV20-1 and TRBJ1-5, with 10 bases matching TRBD1. CDR3 length equals 13 residues. V was clipped by 6 bases and J by 1 base; unmatched bases: 0. In germline, CDR1 is DFQATT, CDR2 SNEGSKA (reference sequence).

This clonotype has just a few counts. V is TRBV20-1 and J is TRBJ2-3; 9 bases agree with TRBD1. The CDR3 extends over 15 amino acids. After removal of 0 bases from V and 1 base from J, the junction contained 2 bases not matched to a gene. The germline gives CDR1 DFQATT, CDR2 SNEGSKA (reference sequence). As DNA, the CDR3 is TGCAGTGCTAGAGATCGACAGGGGGGCACAGATACGCAGTATTTT. As protein: CSARDRQGGTDTQYF.

This chain joins TRBV5-5 and TRBJ2-2; TRBD2 matches at 9 bases. Losses at the gene ends were 4 bases for V and 0 bases for J; bases not matched to a gene: 4. The germline V gene encodes CDR1 SGHKS and CDR2 YYEKEE (reference sequence). CDR3 length equals 16 residues. DNA for the CDR3: TGTGCCAGCAGCCCACGGACTAGCGCGAACACCGGGGAGCTGTTTTTT. Amino acid sequence: CASSPRTSANTGELFF.

The V gene is TRBV4-3, the J gene TRBJ2-5; weak D call: TRBD2 (5 bases). Germline loops: CDR1 LGHNA, CDR2 YSLEER. The CDR3 is 13 residues long. V shed 2 bases and J shed 4 bases, with 8 bases lying between them. CDR3 nucleotide sequence: TGCGCCAGCAGCCAAAGGGCGGGAGAGACCCAGTACTTC. It is translated as CASSQRAGETQYF.